The clone carrying this TCR beta chain came up a few times. Its antigen is unknown. The germline CDR1 and CDR2 sequences are SGDLS and YYNGEE. The CDR3 totals 13 residues. The V and J ends lost 0 bases and 14 bases respectively, with 12 bases between them. These data are taken from a study of human T cells and chemical hapten exposure. Points from the study as a whole: No shift was seen in TCRs above 1 in 1000 frequency with DPC sensitization.

TCRdb re-called the 5' RACE reads with MiXCR, one entry per CDR3 protein. The table records under 150,000 distinct CDR3 sequences, around 20% of them present only once. It was from unfractionated whole blood that total RNA was extracted. The clonotype originates from a human donor in good health. The J gene is TRBJ1-6, the V gene TRBV9; D gene uncertain. CDR3 nucleotides: TGTGCCAGCAGCGTAGAACCGGCCCGGTCCCTCCACTTT. Its protein is CASSVEPARSLHF.